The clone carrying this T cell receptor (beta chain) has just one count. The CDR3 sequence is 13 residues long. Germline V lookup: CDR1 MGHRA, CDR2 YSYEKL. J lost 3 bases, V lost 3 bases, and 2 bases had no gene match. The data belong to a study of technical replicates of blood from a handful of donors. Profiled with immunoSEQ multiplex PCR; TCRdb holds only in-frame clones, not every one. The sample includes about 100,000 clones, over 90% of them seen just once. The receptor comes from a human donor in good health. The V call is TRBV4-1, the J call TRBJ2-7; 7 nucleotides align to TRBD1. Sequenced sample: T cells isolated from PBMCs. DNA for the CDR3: TGCGCCAGCAGCCAGACAGGGATCTACGAGCAGTACTTC. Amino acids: CASSQTGIYEQYF.